Listed here is a single T cell receptor (beta chain). Its antigen is unidentified. Following autologous stem cell transplantation, relapse occurred in every patient, and exposure to brentuximab vedotin varied. Complete response, partial response or progressive disease made up the best responses. CDR3 length equals 14 residues. The sample is drawn from a study of PD-1 blockade in classical Hodgkin lymphoma. The assay was immunoSEQ multiplex PCR, and TCRdb's table has in-frame clones only and misses some. The table shows over 15,000 clones, with more than 75% occurring only once. Study conclusions and caveats: By C4D1, diversity of CD4+ TCRs had risen significantly, whereas that of CD8+ TCRs had not. Any patient who commenced nivolumab under 1 year after ASCT was excluded.

This TCR was recovered from a human donor with classical Hodgkin lymphoma. The specimen was peripheral blood mononuclear cells (PBMCs), collected before the second cycle of nivolumab. The V and J genes are TRBV21-1 and TRBJ1-2; the table's TRBD1 call for D was not verified on the DNA. TRBV21-1 is marked as a pseudogene. The CDR3 DNA reads TGTGCCAGCAATCAACAGGGGATAAAGGGTGGCTACACCTTC. It yields the protein CASNQQGIKGGYTF.